These T cell receptor beta chains were read from a single sample in a study of blood T cell repertoires in COVID-19. Data came from immunoSEQ multiplex PCR; TCRdb stores just in-frame clones and leaves some out. The sample lists hundreds of thousands of clones; roughly 87% were seen once. What was sequenced was PBMCs or T cells enriched from blood (not recorded which). The receptors were gathered from a woman aged 30 to 39 who had recovered from COVID-19. CDR3s include the opening cysteine and the closing phenylalanine or tryptophan. The order of the fields is J gene, D gene, V gene, CDR3 protein. The D gene is left open where the match is weak.

TRBJ1-6 TRBD1 TRBV28 CASSLGGQGHNSPLHF
TRBJ2-3 TRBD2 TRBV2 CAGGDTDTQYF
TRBJ2-1 . TRBV2 CASSPHPSGGFYNEQFF
TRBJ2-1 TRBD1 TRBV28 CASSFGPGTEINEQFF
TRBJ1-3 . TRBV13 CASSLRAIGNTIYF
TRBJ1-5 TRBD1 TRBV30 CAWSGGRGLNQPQHF
TRBJ1-1 TRBD1 TRBV6-5 CASSYAGGTEAFF
TRBJ1-2 TRBD1 TRBV5-4 CASSLGGTGGQGYTF
TRBJ2-3 . TRBV3-1/TRBV3-2 CASSPNWGGGDTDTQYF
TRBJ1-1 . TRBV6-2/TRBV6-3 CASSQNRFAEAFF
TRBJ2-7 TRBD1 TRBV6-5 CASSSEDRGGYEQYF
TRBJ2-7 TRBD2 TRBV28 CASTPGGGVPYEQYF
TRBJ1-5 TRBD1 TRBV5-1 CASSQTGGGEPQHF
TRBJ1-3 TRBD1 TRBV3-1/TRBV3-2 CASSQEFQGVPPGGNTIYF
TRBJ2-6 TRBD1 TRBV7-9 CASSSGTGISGANVLTF
TRBJ2-1 TRBD2 TRBV11-2 CASTPRQRGPYNEQFF
TRBJ1-6 . TRBV19 CASWGGSYNSPLHF
TRBJ2-1 TRBD1 TRBV12-5 CASVPGQSSYNEQFF
TRBJ1-6 . TRBV7-6 CASSALGGTKGGNSPLHF
TRBJ2-3 TRBD2 TRBV11-2 CASSPGLAETASTDTQYF
TRBJ2-1 TRBD1 TRBV5-8 CASSLTGQGINEQFF
TRBJ2-3 . TRBV5-4 CASSLAEVGTQYF
TRBJ2-1 . TRBV1 CTSSQDASGSSCNEQFF
TRBJ1-1 . TRBV6-2/TRBV6-3 CASSGRGMNTEAFF
TRBJ2-7 TRBD2 TRBV7-9 CASSLVNLAGDDQYF
TRBJ1-2 TRBD1 TRBV12-5 CASGLATGVHHGYTF
TRBJ2-7 . TRBV18 CASSPSSSENYEQYF
TRBJ1-1 . TRBV19 CASRRRPTGIMNTEAFF
TRBJ2-5 TRBD2 TRBV29-1 CSVVGLAGQETQYF
TRBJ1-6 TRBD1 TRBV28 CASSRTGAVSYNSPLHF
TRBJ1-1 . TRBV28 CASSLGMGAFF
TRBJ2-7 TRBD1 TRBV6-5 CASSYVGQGNYEQYF